This is a list of T cell receptor beta chains from one sample in a study of T cells in Graves' hyperthyroidism and ophthalmopathy. TCRdb re-called the multiplex PCR reads through MiXCR, storing one row per CDR3 protein. Counted here are about 640,000 distinct CDR3 sequences, about 15% occurring once; the ten biggest clones make up around 12%. The specimen sequenced was blood. The receptors originated from a woman aged 45 to 65 with Graves' ophthalmopathy. CDR3s include the opening cysteine and the closing phenylalanine or tryptophan. Each record gives: clone size, D gene, V gene, J gene, CDR3 DNA, CDR3 protein. The D gene is left open where the match is weak. Not every row has a clone size; where given, it reads once, few, many or a size class.

-,-,TRBV4-2,TRBJ2-1,TGTGCCAGCAGCCAAGGAGTCGAGTTCGTGTCGTTGTCCAATGAGCAGTTCTTC,CASSQGVEFVSLSNEQFF
-,TRBD1,TRBV28,TRBJ1-5,TGTGCCAGCAGCCAGGGACAGGGCTTCGGCAATCAGCCCCAGCATTTT,CASSQGQGFGNQPQHF
many,-,TRBV12-3/TRBV12-4,TRBJ2-2,TGTGCCAGCAGTTCCCTCACAGGGTTCACCGGGGAGCTGTTTTTT,CASSSLTGFTGELFF
-,-,TRBV5-1,TRBJ1-6,TGCGCCAGCAGCTTGGGAACGGGTAGCTATAATTCACCCCTCCACTTT,CASSLGTGSYNSPLHF
many,-,TRBV7-9,TRBJ2-3,TGTGCCAGCAGCTTTATGTCAGATACGCAGTATTTT,CASSFMSDTQYF
many,TRBD1,TRBV27,TRBJ1-4,TGTGCCAGCAGTTCCCGGGACAGGGGAACAACTAATGAAAAACTGTTTTTT,CASSSRDRGTTNEKLFF
-,-,TRBV30,TRBJ1-1,TGTGCCTGGAGTGACAGTGTAGTTGAAGCTTTCTTT,CAWSDSVVEAFF
many,-,TRBV27,TRBJ1-5,TGTGCCAGCAGTTTATCGTACTGGGATAGCAATCAGCCCCAGCATTTT,CASSLSYWDSNQPQHF
many,-,TRBV3-1,TRBJ2-3,TGTGCCAGCAGCCAAGCGGCTACAGATACGCAGTATTTT,CASSQAATDTQYF
-,-,TRBV12-3/TRBV12-4,TRBJ1-5,TGTGCCAGCAGTCCCTCCCAGTTAGAAGGCAATCAGCCCCAGCATTTT,CASSPSQLEGNQPQHF
many,-,TRBV7-6,TRBJ2-7,TGTGCCAGCAGCTTAATGGAGGGCCCCTACGAGCAGTACTTC,CASSLMEGPYEQYF
many,-,TRBV11-3,TRBJ1-1,TGTGCCAGCAGCCCCTACCTACAGGGCTCGAACACTGAAGCTTTCTTT,CASSPYLQGSNTEAFF
-,TRBD1,TRBV29-1,TRBJ2-5,TGCAGCGTTGGAATGACAGGGGGGACGGGGACCCAGTACTTC,CSVGMTGGTGTQYF
few,TRBD1,TRBV27,TRBJ2-1,TGTGCCAGCAGTACCCGGGACAGGGGGCTTCTCAATGAGCAGTTCTTC,CASSTRDRGLLNEQFF
-,-,TRBV12-3/TRBV12-4,TRBJ1-2,TGTGCCAGCAGTTTGACGGGGAACGGGGAGGGCTACACCTTC,CASSLTGNGEGYTF
many,TRBD1,TRBV7-2,TRBJ1-5,TGTGCCAGCAGCTTAGTCGACAGGGGCATGAATCAGCCCCAGCATTTT,CASSLVDRGMNQPQHF
many,-,TRBV7-2,TRBJ2-3,TGTGCCAGCAGCTTTATAGCGGTTGGTAGCACAGATACGCAGTATTTT,CASSFIAVGSTDTQYF
many,TRBD1,TRBV7-9,TRBJ2-1,TGTGCCAGCAGCTCACCACCGGGACAGGGTGACAATGAGCAGTTCTTC,CASSSPPGQGDNEQFF
many,TRBD2,TRBV5-1,TRBJ2-7,TGCGCCAGCAAACTAGCGGGAGTCGACTACGAGCAGTACTTC,CASKLAGVDYEQYF
few,-,TRBV29-1,TRBJ2-5,TGCAGCGTTGGGACATACGAAGAGACCCAGTACTTC,CSVGTYEETQYF
many,TRBD2,TRBV11-3,TRBJ2-1,TGTGCCAGCAGCTCAGTAGCGGGAGGCTACAATGAGCAGTTCTTC,CASSSVAGGYNEQFF
many,-,TRBV18,TRBJ1-1,TGTGCCAGCTCACCGCGCTTCGGAGCCCCCGGGGGGACTGAAGCTTTCTTT,CASSPRFGAPGGTEAFF
-,TRBD1,TRBV20-1,TRBJ2-3,TGCAGTGCTGACCCGGGACAGGGGTTCAGCACAGATACGCAGTATTTT,CSADPGQGFSTDTQYF
-,TRBD1,TRBV20-1,TRBJ1-2,TGCAGTGCTGGGGATCCACGCGCCGGGACAGGAGCGTCCGGCTACACCTTC,CSAGDPRAGTGASGYTF
many,-,TRBV7-2,TRBJ2-1,TGTGCCAGCAGCTTAGGAGCGTTCGGTTCGAGTGAGCAGTTCTTC,CASSLGAFGSSEQFF
few,-,TRBV19,TRBJ1-1,TGTGCCAGTAGTATTGCAGGGAACTCTGAAGCTTTCTTT,CASSIAGNSEAFF
many,TRBD2,TRBV9,TRBJ2-1,TGTGCCAGCAGCGTAGAGCCTAGCGGGAGGAGCTCCTACAATGAGCAGTTCTTC,CASSVEPSGRSSYNEQFF
few,-,TRBV20-1,TRBJ2-1,TGCAGTGCTAGAGCGGGGTGGGATGGGAATGAGCAGTTCTTC,CSARAGWDGNEQFF
-,TRBD2,TRBV28,TRBJ2-1,TGTGCCAGCAGTCCCAGACTAGCGCACAGGGTGGATGAGCAGTTCTTC,CASSPRLAHRVDEQFF
many,TRBD2,TRBV7-3,TRBJ2-1,TGTGCCAGCAGCTTAAGTTGGGGGGGCAATGAGCAGTTCTTC,CASSLSWGGNEQFF
many,-,TRBV18,TRBJ1-1,TGTGCCAGCTCGCCCACAGGGAACCAGAACACTGAAGCTTTCTTT,CASSPTGNQNTEAFF
-,TRBD2,TRBV10-2,TRBJ2-1,TGCGCCAGCAGTGATCTAGCGGGCCAGAGCTCCTACAATGAGCAGTTCTTC,CASSDLAGQSSYNEQFF
many,-,TRBV11-1,TRBJ2-1,TGTGCCAGCAGCCCCGACAGATTATACAATGAGCAGTTCTTC,CASSPDRLYNEQFF
many,TRBD2,TRBV2,TRBJ2-3,TGTGCCAGCACCCGACTGAGCGGGGTCACAGATACGCAGTATTTT,CASTRLSGVTDTQYF
few,TRBD2,TRBV20-1,TRBJ2-7,TGCAGTGCCACTCGGGACTACCCCTACGAGCAGTACTTC,CSATRDYPYEQYF
many,TRBD2,TRBV20-1,TRBJ2-7,TGCAGTGCTCCGAGACTAGCGGGAGGGCACGAGCAGTACTTC,CSAPRLAGGHEQYF
-,TRBD1,TRBV4-2,TRBJ1-6,TGTGCCAGCAGCCCTCGACAGGGGGCTCTCACCCTCCACTTT,CASSPRQGALTLHF
many,-,TRBV7-2,TRBJ2-1,TGTGCCAGCAGCTTAGTCCAGGGGAGGTTTGAGCAGTTCTTC,CASSLVQGRFEQFF
-,TRBD2,TRBV6-2/TRBV6-3,TRBJ2-1,TGTGCCAGCAGAAAAGCGGGAGGGAGCTACAATGAGCAGTTCTTC,CASRKAGGSYNEQFF
many,TRBD2,TRBV4-1,TRBJ2-7,TGCGCCAGCAGCCAACTAGCGGGAGTGGGCTACGAGCAGTACTTC,CASSQLAGVGYEQYF
-,TRBD1,TRBV29-1,TRBJ1-2,TGCAGCGTTCGGGACAGGGGCTATGGCTACACCTTC,CSVRDRGYGYTF
many,-,TRBV20-1,TRBJ2-5,TGCAGTGCTAGAGATCTGCAGGGGCGCGAGACCCAGTACTTC,CSARDLQGRETQYF
many,-,TRBV2,TRBJ1-5,TGTGCCAGCAGTGGGCGGGGGGCAAGCAATCAGCCCCAGCATTTT,CASSGRGASNQPQHF
many,TRBD1,TRBV28,TRBJ2-5,TGTGCCGGACAGGGGAGCGGGCAAGAGACCCAGTACTTC,CAGQGSGQETQYF
few,TRBD1,TRBV6-5,TRBJ1-2,TGTGCCAGCAGTTACGGGACAGGGGATTTCAACTATGGCTACACCTTC,CASSYGTGDFNYGYTF
many,-,TRBV7-9,TRBJ1-2,TGTGCCAGCAGCCCGGGTATGGGCTATGGCTACACCTTC,CASSPGMGYGYTF
few,-,TRBV19,TRBJ1-2,TGTGCCAGTAGTATAACCGGGATCTATGGCTACACCTTC,CASSITGIYGYTF